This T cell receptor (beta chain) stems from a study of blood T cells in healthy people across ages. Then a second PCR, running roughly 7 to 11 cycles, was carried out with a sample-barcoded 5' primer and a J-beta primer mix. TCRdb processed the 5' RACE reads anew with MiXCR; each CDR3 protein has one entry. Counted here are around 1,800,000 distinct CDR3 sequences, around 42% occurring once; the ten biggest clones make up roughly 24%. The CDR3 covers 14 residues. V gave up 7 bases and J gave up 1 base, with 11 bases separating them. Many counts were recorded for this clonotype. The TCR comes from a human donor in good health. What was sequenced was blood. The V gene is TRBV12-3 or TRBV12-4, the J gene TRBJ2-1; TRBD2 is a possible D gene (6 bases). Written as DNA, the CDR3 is TGTGCCAGCACCCCCGGGGGTTCCTACAATGAGCAGTTCTTC. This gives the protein CASTPGGSYNEQFF.